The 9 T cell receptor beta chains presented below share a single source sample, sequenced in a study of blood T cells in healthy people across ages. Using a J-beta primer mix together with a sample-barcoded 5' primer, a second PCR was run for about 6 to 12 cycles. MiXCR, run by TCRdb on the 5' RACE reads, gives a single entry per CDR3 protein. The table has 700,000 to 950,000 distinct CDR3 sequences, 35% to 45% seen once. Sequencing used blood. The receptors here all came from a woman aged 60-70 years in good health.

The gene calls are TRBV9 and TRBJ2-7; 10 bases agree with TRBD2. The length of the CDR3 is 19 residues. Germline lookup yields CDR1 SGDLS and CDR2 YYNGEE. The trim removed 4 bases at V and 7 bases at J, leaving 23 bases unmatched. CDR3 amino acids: CASSSPGTSVDGSHNEQYF. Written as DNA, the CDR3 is TGTGCCAGCAGCTCCCCCGGGACTAGCGTAGATGGGTCCCACAATGAGCAGTACTTC. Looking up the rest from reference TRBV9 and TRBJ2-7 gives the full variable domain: DSGVTQTPKHLITATGQRVTLRCSPRSGDLSVYWYQQSLDQGLQFLIQYYNGEERAKGNILERFSAQQFPDLHSELNLSSLELGDSALYFCASSSPGTSVDGSHNEQYFGPGTRLTVT.

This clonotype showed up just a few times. This chain's CDR3 is CAWSGGGPQETQYF. CDR3 nucleotides: TGTGCCTGGAGTGGCGGGGGCCCCCAAGAGACCCAGTACTTC. V is TRBV30 and J is TRBJ2-5; TRBD2 might be the D (7 bases). Germline loops: CDR1 GTSNPN, CDR2 SVGIG (reference sequence). V shed 1 base and J shed 1 base, with 10 bases lying between them. The CDR3 extends over 14 amino acids.

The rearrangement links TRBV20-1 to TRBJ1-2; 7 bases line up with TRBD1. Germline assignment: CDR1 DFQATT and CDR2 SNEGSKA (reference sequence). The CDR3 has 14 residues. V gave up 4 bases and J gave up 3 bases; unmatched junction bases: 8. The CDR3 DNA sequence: TGCAGTGCTACCAGGGTACAGGGGTACTATGGCTACACCTTC. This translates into CSATRVQGYYGYTF.

The CDR3 spells CASGKQGLNTEAFF. DNA of the CDR3: TGTGCCAGCGGGAAGCAGGGGCTGAACACTGAAGCTTTCTTT. The gene calls are TRBV6-1 and TRBJ1-1; D may be TRBD1 (6 bases). The CDR3 runs to 14 residues. V was shortened by 8 bases and J by 0 bases, with 13 bases between the two germline ends. The germline CDR1 and CDR2 sequences are MNHNS and SASEGT.

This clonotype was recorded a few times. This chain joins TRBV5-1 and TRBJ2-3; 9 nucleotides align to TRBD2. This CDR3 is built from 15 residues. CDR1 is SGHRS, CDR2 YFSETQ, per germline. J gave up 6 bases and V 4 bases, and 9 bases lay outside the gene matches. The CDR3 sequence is CASSAGTSTVDTQYF. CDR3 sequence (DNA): TGCGCCAGCAGCGCCGGGACTAGCACAGTGGATACGCAGTATTTT.

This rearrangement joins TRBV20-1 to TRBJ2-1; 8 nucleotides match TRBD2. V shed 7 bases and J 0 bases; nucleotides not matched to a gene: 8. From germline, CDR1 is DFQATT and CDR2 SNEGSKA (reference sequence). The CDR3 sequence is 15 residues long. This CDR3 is CSGSGIGSSYNEQFF. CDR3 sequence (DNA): TGCAGTGGTAGCGGGATCGGGAGCTCCTACAATGAGCAGTTCTTC.

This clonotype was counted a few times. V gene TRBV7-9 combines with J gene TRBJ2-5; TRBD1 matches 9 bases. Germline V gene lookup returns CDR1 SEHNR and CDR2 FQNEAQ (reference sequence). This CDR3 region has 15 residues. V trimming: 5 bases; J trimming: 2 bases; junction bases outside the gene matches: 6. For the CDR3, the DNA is TGTGCCAGCAGCCGGGGACAGGGAGGGCAAGAGACCCAGTACTTC. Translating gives CASSRGQGGQETQYF.

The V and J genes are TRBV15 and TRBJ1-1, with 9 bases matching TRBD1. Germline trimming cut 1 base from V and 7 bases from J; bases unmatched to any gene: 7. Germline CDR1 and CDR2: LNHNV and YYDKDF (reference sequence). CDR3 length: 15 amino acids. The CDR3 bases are TGTGCCACCAGCAGAGGAGACAGGGGGTGGAATGAAGCTTTCTTT. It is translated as CATSRGDRGWNEAFF.

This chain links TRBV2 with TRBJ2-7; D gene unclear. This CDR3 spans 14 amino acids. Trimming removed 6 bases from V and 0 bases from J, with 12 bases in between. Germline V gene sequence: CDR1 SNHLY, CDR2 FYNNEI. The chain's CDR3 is CASSLTDISYEQYF. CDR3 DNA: TGTGCCAGCAGCTTGACGGATATCTCCTACGAGCAGTACTTC. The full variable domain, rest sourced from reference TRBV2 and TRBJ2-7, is EPEVTQTPSHQVTQMGQEVILRCVPISNHLYFYWYRQILGQKVEFLVSFYNNEISEKSEIFDDQFSVERPDGSNFTLKIRSTKLEDSAMYFCASSLTDISYEQYFGPGTRLTVT.